This T cell receptor (beta chain) was found in a study of blood T cells in healthy people across ages. Note on this clonotype: Its target is not known. At one end, the junction sequence differs from germline, possibly due to a read error.

CDR3 length: 17 residues. Germline CDR1 MGHRA, CDR2 YSYEKL. Next came a second PCR, run for about 6 to 11 cycles, which used a sample-barcoded 5' primer along with a J-beta primer mix. MiXCR, applied by TCRdb to the 5' RACE reads, yields one record per CDR3 protein. The top ten hold roughly 14% of the sample, which has approximately 1,000,000 distinct CDR3 sequences, 35% to 40% seen once. Study-level points and caveats: Percentage of naive T cells showed a strong correlation with TCR beta diversity. Since the PBMCs were unsorted, naive and antigen-experienced cells could not be conclusively compared.

Each sample had at least 6 million PBMCs isolated. RNA extraction gave at least 5 micrograms of total RNA per sample. This TCR came from a young man in good health. J is TRBJ2-5 and V is TRBV4-1; D perhaps matches TRBD1 (6 bases). The sample comprised blood. DNA of the CDR3: TGCGCCAGCAGCCAAGAGTACCAAACAGGGTTCGGAGAGACCCGGTACTTC. Encoded protein: CASSQEYQTGFGETRYF.